Listed below are T cell receptor beta chains from one sample, sequenced in a study of blood T cell repertoires in COVID-19. Here immunoSEQ multiplex PCR was the method, and the copy in TCRdb shows in-frame clones only, minus some. The sample has 200,000 to 250,000 clones; about 91% are singletons. Source material: PBMCs or T cells enriched from blood (not recorded which). These receptors all stem from a woman aged 45-65 years with acute COVID-19. CDR3s include the opening cysteine and the closing phenylalanine or tryptophan. D genes are given only for firm matches.

d_gene | len | j_gene | v_gene | CDR3nt | CDR3aa
. | 15 | TRBJ2-3 | TRBV27 | TGTGCCAGCAGTTCATTAGGCGGGGGCAGCGATACGCAGTATTTT | CASSSLGGGSDTQYF
TRBD1 | 13 | TRBJ1-2 | TRBV6-5 | TGTGCCAGCACCGTTGGGACAGGGGATGGCTACACCTTC | CASTVGTGDGYTF
. | 12 | TRBJ1-2 | TRBV28 | TGTGCCAGCAGCTTTTCAGACTATGGCTACACCTTC | CASSFSDYGYTF
TRBD1 | 12 | TRBJ1-5 | TRBV27 | TGTGCCAGCAGTTTAGGGACAGGGCCCCAGCATTTT | CASSLGTGPQHF
. | 16 | TRBJ1-4 | TRBV11-2 | TGTGCCAGCAGCTTGGGGCGGTACCGATTTTTAGAGAAACTGTTTTTT | CASSLGRYRFLEKLFF
TRBD1 | 13 | TRBJ1-2 | TRBV29-1 | TGCAGCGTCCCTCCAGGGGGCGGCTATGGCTACACCTTC | CSVPPGGGYGYTF
TRBD2 | 17 | TRBJ2-7 | TRBV27 | TGTGCCAGCAGTCCAGCCCTGGGACTAGCGTTTTCCTACGAGCAGTACTTC | CASSPALGLAFSYEQYF
TRBD2 | 20 | TRBJ2-1 | TRBV7-3 | TGTGCCAGCAGCTTAAGAGCTAGCGGGGCTTCGACGGGCCTCTACAATGAGCAGTTCTTC | CASSLRASGASTGLYNEQFF
. | 12 | TRBJ2-5 | TRBV28 | TGTGCCAGCACTACTGATGTGGAGACCCAGTACTTC | CASTTDVETQYF
TRBD2 | 15 | TRBJ2-1 | TRBV30 | TGTGCCTGGAGTACAGGGACTAGCGGATACAATGAGCAGTTCTTC | CAWSTGTSGYNEQFF
. | 15 | TRBJ2-2 | TRBV18 | TGTGCCAGCTCACCAATAATACAGAACACCGGGGAGCTGTTTTTT | CASSPIIQNTGELFF
. | 12 | TRBJ1-5 | TRBV12-3/TRBV12-4 | TGTGCCAGCCTTCGAGGTGGTCAGCCCCAGCATTTT | CASLRGGQPQHF
TRBD1 | 18 | TRBJ1-5 | TRBV28 | TGTGCCAGCAGTTTAGACAGGGGTCTAGTTTTACGCAATCAGCCCCAGCATTTT | CASSLDRGLVLRNQPQHF
. | 15 | TRBJ2-2 | TRBV7-3 | TGTGCCAGCAGCTTAGGTATAGGAGGGCCAGGGGAGCTGTTTTTT | CASSLGIGGPGELFF
TRBD1 | 14 | TRBJ2-7 | TRBV5-6 | TGTGCCAGCAGCTTCCCCGGGACAGGGGACGAGCAGTACTTC | CASSFPGTGDEQYF
. | 16 | TRBJ2-7 | TRBV27 | TGTGCCAGCAGTTTATCGTCGGGGGAGGCCGTGTACGAGCAGTACTTC | CASSLSSGEAVYEQYF
TRBD1 | 15 | TRBJ2-7 | TRBV3-1/TRBV3-2 | TGTGCCAGCAGCCGGGACAGGGGGCCTTCCTACGAGCAGTACTTC | CASSRDRGPSYEQYF